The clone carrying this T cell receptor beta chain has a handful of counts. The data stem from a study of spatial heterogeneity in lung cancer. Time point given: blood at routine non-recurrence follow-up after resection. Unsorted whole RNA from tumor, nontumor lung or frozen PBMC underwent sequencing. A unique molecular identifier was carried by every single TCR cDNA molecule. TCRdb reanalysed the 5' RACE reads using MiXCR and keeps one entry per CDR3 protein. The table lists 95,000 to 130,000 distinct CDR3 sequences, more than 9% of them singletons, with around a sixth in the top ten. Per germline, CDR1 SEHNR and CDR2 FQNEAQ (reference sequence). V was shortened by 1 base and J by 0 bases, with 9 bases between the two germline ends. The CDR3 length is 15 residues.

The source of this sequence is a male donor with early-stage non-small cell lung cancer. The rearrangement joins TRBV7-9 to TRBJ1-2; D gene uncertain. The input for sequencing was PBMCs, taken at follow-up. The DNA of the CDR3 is TGTGCCAGCAGCTTAGACCCCCAGGCTAACTATGGCTACACCTTC. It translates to CASSLDPQANYGYTF.